Listed below are T cell receptor beta chains from one sample, sequenced in a study of blood T cells in healthy people across ages. TCRdb called the 5' RACE reads again in MiXCR, with one record for every CDR3 protein. The table lists around 990,000 distinct CDR3 sequences, roughly two fifths of them singletons. The specimen sequenced was blood. The receptors derive from a man aged 18 to 30 in good health. CDR3s include the opening cysteine and the closing phenylalanine or tryptophan. The order of the fields is V gene, J gene, D gene, clone size, CDR3 protein, CDR3 DNA. A D gene is named only where the DNA matches it firmly. Some rows mark clone size as missing; the rest say once, few, many or name a class of expanded clone.

v_gene: TRBV29-1; j_gene: TRBJ1-2; d_gene: -; abundance: -; CDR3aa: CSGGFGAGYTF; CDR3nt: TGCAGCGGTGGGTTCGGCGCTGGCTACACCTTC
v_gene: TRBV20-1; j_gene: TRBJ2-7; d_gene: TRBD2; abundance: -; CDR3aa: CSTTGTTSTYEQYF; CDR3nt: TGCAGTACTACCGGGACTACTTCCACCTACGAGCAGTACTTC
v_gene: TRBV7-9; j_gene: TRBJ1-5; d_gene: -; abundance: -; CDR3aa: CASSAGPGRKQPQHF; CDR3nt: TGTGCCAGCAGCGCAGGCCCGGGACGCAAGCAGCCCCAGCATTTT
v_gene: TRBV12-3/TRBV12-4; j_gene: TRBJ1-4; d_gene: -; abundance: once; CDR3aa: CASSFGTGEELFF; CDR3nt: TGTGCCAGCAGTTTCGGGACCGGGGAAGAACTGTTTTTT
v_gene: TRBV7-2; j_gene: TRBJ2-2; d_gene: -; abundance: -; CDR3aa: CASSLLGSGNTGELFF; CDR3nt: TGTGCCAGCAGCTTATTGGGTAGCGGTAACACCGGGGAGCTGTTTTTT
v_gene: TRBV2; j_gene: TRBJ2-7; d_gene: -; abundance: few; CDR3aa: CASSGRRDEQYF; CDR3nt: TGTGCCAGCAGTGGTCGGAGGGACGAGCAGTACTTC
v_gene: TRBV5-1; j_gene: TRBJ1-1; d_gene: -; abundance: few; CDR3aa: CASSYGQSSATEAFF; CDR3nt: TGCGCCAGCAGCTACGGACAGTCCTCGGCCACTGAAGCTTTCTTT
v_gene: TRBV12-3/TRBV12-4; j_gene: TRBJ1-2; d_gene: TRBD1; abundance: -; CDR3aa: CASKGTAPLDYGYTF; CDR3nt: TGTGCCAGCAAAGGGACAGCCCCTTTGGACTATGGCTACACCTTC
v_gene: TRBV20-1; j_gene: TRBJ2-5; d_gene: -; abundance: -; CDR3aa: CSARAEQGETQYF; CDR3nt: TGCAGTGCTAGAGCAGAACAGGGAGAGACCCAGTACTTC
v_gene: TRBV6-1; j_gene: TRBJ1-5; d_gene: -; abundance: -; CDR3aa: CATGPGDNQPQHF; CDR3nt: TGTGCCACGGGGCCCGGTGACAATCAGCCCCAGCATTTT
v_gene: TRBV12-3/TRBV12-4; j_gene: TRBJ1-2; d_gene: -; abundance: -; CDR3aa: CASTTGTSFYGYTF; CDR3nt: TGTGCCAGCACCACCGGGACATCCTTCTATGGCTACACCTTC
v_gene: TRBV18; j_gene: TRBJ2-3; d_gene: -; abundance: -; CDR3aa: CASSRDHGSTDTQYF; CDR3nt: TGTGCCAGCTCACGGGACCACGGGAGCACAGATACGCAGTATTTT
v_gene: TRBV12-3/TRBV12-4; j_gene: TRBJ1-4; d_gene: TRBD1; abundance: many; CDR3aa: CASRRETGKGEKLFF; CDR3nt: TGTGCCAGCAGGAGGGAGACAGGGAAGGGGGAAAAACTGTTTTTT
v_gene: TRBV20-1; j_gene: TRBJ1-5; d_gene: -; abundance: few; CDR3aa: CSARRRAGVSNQPQHF; CDR3nt: TGCAGTGCTAGACGACGTGCGGGGGTTAGCAATCAGCCCCAGCATTTT
v_gene: TRBV20-1; j_gene: TRBJ1-2; d_gene: -; abundance: many; CDR3aa: CSARLTAGYTF; CDR3nt: TGCAGTGCTAGGCTGACAGCAGGCTACACCTTC
v_gene: TRBV6-4; j_gene: TRBJ1-1; d_gene: -; abundance: -; CDR3aa: CASSRTEGDTEAFF; CDR3nt: TGTGCCAGCAGTCGGACCGAAGGAGACACTGAAGCTTTCTTT
v_gene: TRBV12-3/TRBV12-4; j_gene: TRBJ1-5; d_gene: -; abundance: -; CDR3aa: CASKKLENQPQHF; CDR3nt: TGTGCCAGCAAAAAACTGGAAAATCAGCCCCAGCATTTT
v_gene: TRBV12-3/TRBV12-4; j_gene: TRBJ1-5; d_gene: -; abundance: few; CDR3aa: CASSLGPTSNQPQHF; CDR3nt: TGTGCCAGCAGTTTAGGCCCTACCAGCAATCAGCCCCAGCATTTT
v_gene: TRBV7-3; j_gene: TRBJ1-2; d_gene: -; abundance: -; CDR3aa: CASSPGDLLNYGYTF; CDR3nt: TGTGCCAGCAGCCCTGGGGACTTACTCAACTATGGCTACACCTTC
v_gene: TRBV4-3; j_gene: TRBJ1-3; d_gene: -; abundance: -; CDR3aa: CASSQDLEGFSGNTIYF; CDR3nt: TGCGCCAGCAGCCAAGATCTCGAAGGGTTCTCTGGAAACACCATATATTTT
v_gene: TRBV20-1; j_gene: TRBJ2-5; d_gene: -; abundance: few; CDR3aa: CSARATRQLQETQYF; CDR3nt: TGCAGTGCTAGAGCCACTAGGCAGCTACAAGAGACCCAGTACTTC
v_gene: TRBV29-1; j_gene: TRBJ2-2; d_gene: -; abundance: -; CDR3aa: CGVEDGGGTGELFF; CDR3nt: TGCGGCGTTGAAGACGGAGGGGGCACCGGGGAGCTGTTTTTT
v_gene: TRBV6-1; j_gene: TRBJ2-7; d_gene: -; abundance: -; CDR3aa: CASSEQGYSYNEQYF; CDR3nt: TGCGCCAGCAGTGAACAGGGCTACTCCTACAATGAGCAGTACTTC
v_gene: TRBV7-2; j_gene: TRBJ2-1; d_gene: TRBD2; abundance: many; CDR3aa: CASSLADNEQFF; CDR3nt: TGTGCCAGCAGTCTAGCGGACAATGAGCAGTTCTTC
v_gene: TRBV20-1; j_gene: TRBJ2-5; d_gene: TRBD2; abundance: -; CDR3aa: CSAYKRGGTNEQYF; CDR3nt: TGCAGTGCTTATAAGCGGGGGGGCACCAATGAGCAGTACTTC
v_gene: TRBV27; j_gene: TRBJ2-5; d_gene: -; abundance: once; CDR3aa: CASSFRDKEETQYF; CDR3nt: TGTGCCAGCAGTTTCCGGGACAAAGAAGAGACCCAGTACTTC
v_gene: TRBV18; j_gene: TRBJ2-3; d_gene: TRBD1; abundance: once; CDR3aa: CTSSPPTGEDTQYF; CDR3nt: TGTACCAGCTCACCACCAACAGGGGAGGATACGCAGTATTTT
v_gene: TRBV9; j_gene: TRBJ1-2; d_gene: TRBD1; abundance: once; CDR3aa: CASSAWDSNYSYTF; CDR3nt: TGTGCCAGCAGCGCTTGGGACAGCAACTATAGCTACACCTTC
v_gene: TRBV20-1; j_gene: TRBJ2-5; d_gene: TRBD1; abundance: -; CDR3aa: CSARGTGGQETQYF; CDR3nt: TGCAGTGCTAGAGGGACAGGGGGCCAAGAGACCCAGTACTTC
v_gene: TRBV7-3; j_gene: TRBJ2-3; d_gene: TRBD2; abundance: few; CDR3aa: CASSLRTSGGAYTDTQYF; CDR3nt: TGTGCCAGCAGCTTAAGGACTAGCGGGGGCGCGTACACAGATACGCAGTATTTT
v_gene: TRBV29-1; j_gene: TRBJ1-2; d_gene: TRBD1; abundance: few; CDR3aa: CSVEEDREDNYGYTF; CDR3nt: TGCAGCGTTGAAGAGGACAGGGAGGACAACTATGGCTACACCTTC
v_gene: TRBV6-1; j_gene: TRBJ2-3; d_gene: -; abundance: few; CDR3aa: CASSESGLTSTDTQYF; CDR3nt: TGTGCCAGCAGTGAATCAGGCTTAACTAGCACAGATACGCAGTATTTT
v_gene: TRBV28; j_gene: TRBJ1-4; d_gene: -; abundance: -; CDR3aa: CASLALRETNEKLFF; CDR3nt: TGTGCCAGCCTAGCGTTACGGGAGACTAATGAAAAACTGTTTTTT
v_gene: TRBV20-1; j_gene: TRBJ2-3; d_gene: TRBD2; abundance: many; CDR3aa: CSARPGTQGGDTQYF; CDR3nt: TGCAGTGCTCGACCGGGAACGCAGGGAGGGGATACGCAGTATTTT
v_gene: TRBV20-1; j_gene: TRBJ2-7; d_gene: -; abundance: -; CDR3aa: CSASAPGTIPYNEQYF; CDR3nt: TGCAGTGCTAGTGCCCCGGGGACGATCCCCTACAATGAGCAGTACTTC
v_gene: TRBV4-3; j_gene: TRBJ2-7; d_gene: TRBD1; abundance: -; CDR3aa: CASSHDLGQGARNEQYF; CDR3nt: TGCGCCAGCAGCCATGACTTGGGACAGGGGGCGCGTAATGAGCAGTACTTC
v_gene: TRBV29-1; j_gene: TRBJ1-1; d_gene: -; abundance: few; CDR3aa: CSVPGSGNTEVFF; CDR3nt: TGCAGCGTTCCGGGTTCGGGGAACACTGAAGTTTTCTTT
v_gene: TRBV27; j_gene: TRBJ2-3; d_gene: TRBD1; abundance: -; CDR3aa: CASSPQTGGYADTQYF; CDR3nt: TGTGCCAGCAGTCCTCAGACAGGGGGGTACGCAGATACGCAGTATTTT